This TCR beta chain was sequenced in a study of shared clonotypes between healthy human individuals. The study's findings and limits: Clonotype sharing among the donors was expected to vary with sequencing depth. Sampling covered blood only; tissue repertoires likely differ.

Some clones are missing from TCRdb's copy, which holds only in-frame ones; the method was immunoSEQ multiplex PCR. The table includes roughly 490,000 clones, 76% detected once. The study drew its donors from healthy HIV-negative adults without recent acute infections or vaccinations. Unsorted samples relied on 80 million to 95 million PBMCs, which served as the source of genomic DNA. Trimming took off 7 bases at V and 4 bases at J, with 18 bases between the two ends. The CDR3 sequence is 14 residues long. Germline V gene sequence: CDR1 SGHRS, CDR2 YFSETQ. In this sample, this clone turned up a few times. As yet, its antigen is unknown.

This TCR came from a woman between 40 and 50 years old in good health. Some clones in this sample may be carry-over from other donors' samples. This chain uses TRBV5-1 with TRBJ2-7; perhaps D is TRBD1 or TRBD2 (5 bases each). The specimen was PBMCs. The CDR3: CASSRDLNEYEQYF. The CDR3 DNA is TGCGCCAGCTCCAGGGACCTCAACGAATACGAGCAGTACTTC.